This T cell receptor beta chain was profiled in a study of blood T cell repertoires in COVID-19. The wider study: Researchers got acute and convalescent COVID-19 samples from the United States, Italy and Spain. Sources were T cells, B-cell-depleted T cells, or PBMCs; the material itself was cDNA or gDNA.

V shed 7 bases and J shed 2 bases, with 8 bases lying between them. The germline gives CDR1 MDHEN, CDR2 SYDVKM. The CDR3 sequence is 12 residues long. Under the authors' procedure: How many nucleated cells were present was estimated from reference gene primer amplification. Only in-frame clones appear in the TCRdb table, and some are missing; sequencing was by immunoSEQ multiplex PCR. That table furnishes V, J and clone size, whereas the DNA furnished D and trimming. The table includes roughly 150,000 clones, about 85% detected once. This chain links TRBV28 with TRBJ1-1; D gene ambiguous. The receptor's source is a woman aged 50 to 60 with COVID-19, enrolled during active disease. Sample: peripheral blood. The DNA of the CDR3 is TGTGCCAGCACCCATGTTAACACTGAAGCTTTCTTT. Encoded protein: CASTHVNTEAFF.